This T cell receptor (beta chain) was recovered during a study of blood T cell repertoires in COVID-19. The wider study: Donors in the United States, Italy and Spain gave samples during acute or convalescent COVID-19. T cells, B-cell-depleted T cells, or PBMCs supplied cDNA or gDNA.

Original data processing: Amplifying reference gene primers gave estimates of nucleated cell counts. The table came from immunoSEQ multiplex PCR; TCRdb's copy has only in-frame clones and leaves some out. V and J calls and clone size are those listed in that table; D and trimming were worked out from the DNA. The table shows 200,000 to 300,000 clones, with around nine tenths occurring only once. Between the trimmed V and J ends, which lost 1 base and 0 bases, there was a span of 10 bases. The CDR3 has 16 amino acids. Germline CDR1 and CDR2: SGHTA and FQGTGA. The receptor was derived from an elderly man with acute or convalescent COVID-19. V is TRBV7-3 and J is TRBJ1-3, with no clear D. What was sequenced was peripheral blood. The CDR3 DNA is TGTGCCAGCAGCTTAAATCCCGGTAGCTCTGGAAACACCATATATTTT. It yields the protein CASSLNPGSSGNTIYF.